This T cell receptor (beta chain) was identified during a study of T-cell reconstitution after alpha-beta-depleted transplantation in children. This CDR3 contains 13 residues. The V gene lost 3 bases and the J gene lost 1 base, with 9 bases spanning the gap. Germline V gives CDR1 SQVTM, CDR2 ANQGSEA. Using unique molecular identifiers, the investigators prepared the TCRbeta library. TCRdb re-derived calls from the PCR reads in MiXCR, one entry per CDR3 protein. Found here are approximately 250,000 distinct CDR3 sequences, about 23% of them singletons; the top ten hold roughly 2.6%. This clonotype has a handful of counts.

The sequence was obtained from a girl aged 2-10 years with Fanconi anemia, due to receive a stem cell transplant. The sample here was PBMCs, taken before TCRalphabeta/CD19-depleted stem cell transplant. The V gene is TRBV29-1, the J gene TRBJ1-1; D call uncertain. Here the CDR3 reads CSVDLGRNTEAFF. As DNA, the CDR3 is TGCAGCGTTGACTTAGGACGGAACACTGAAGCTTTCTTT. Full variable domain (rest looked up from reference TRBV29-1 and TRBJ1-1): SAVISQKPSRDICQRGTSLTIQCQVDSQVTMMFWYRQQPGQSLTLIATANQGSEATYESGFVIDKFPISRPNLTFSTLTVSNMSPEDSSIYLCSVDLGRNTEAFFGQGTRLTVV.